Sequencing of this T cell receptor beta chain was carried out in a study of STAT5B mutations in CD4+ large granular lymphocyte leukemia. The J segment lost 3 bases and the V segment lost 4 bases, leaving 0 bases of the junction unmatched. This CDR3 comprises 12 residues. The V gene's germline CDR1 is MDHEN and CDR2 SYDVKM. Assay: immunoSEQ multiplex PCR; the TCRdb copy retains only in-frame clones and omits some. The sample includes more than 6,500 clones, roughly 86% of them seen just once. This TCR derives from a woman aged 65 to 85 with CD4+ T-cell large granular lymphocyte leukemia. The sample comprised PBMCs. V is TRBV28 and J is TRBJ2-7; 7 bases agree with TRBD1. CDR3 DNA sequence: TGTGCCAGCAGTTGGGACAGCTACGAGCAGTACTTC. It translates to CASSWDSYEQYF.